One and the same sample provided the 18 T cell receptor beta chains below, sequenced in a study of blood T cell repertoires in COVID-19. The method was immunoSEQ multiplex PCR; TCRdb's version includes in-frame clones alone and lacks a portion of them. Of 150,000 or so clones detected, more than 80% appear once; the ten largest clones hold 9.5% to 13%. Sequenced input: peripheral blood. The receptors stem from a human donor in a cohort sampled during active COVID-19.

This clone was observed a single time. This chain links TRBV10-3 with TRBJ1-1; 7 bases fit TRBD1. V dropped 6 bases and J dropped 1; count of bases not matched to a gene: 5. CDR1 ENHRY and CDR2 SYGVKD come from the germline V gene. The CDR3 contains 14 residues. CDR3 in DNA: TGTGCCATCAGGGAAGACAGGGCGAACACTGAAGCTTTCTTT. Translated, it gives CAIREDRANTEAFF.

The chain links TRBV5-4 to TRBJ2-5; 8 bases agree with TRBD2. Germline lookup yields CDR1 SGHNT and CDR2 YYREEE (reference sequence). This CDR3 comprises 15 residues. J was trimmed by 1 base and V by 5 bases; bases with no gene match: 7. The CDR3 nucleotides read TGTGCCAGCAGTCACAAGCGGGGGCCCCAAGAGACCCAGTACTTC. Its protein product is CASSHKRGPQETQYF.

This clone has a handful of counts. The chain uses TRBV7-9 and TRBJ2-3, with TRBD1 identical over 8 bases. This CDR3 has 15 amino acids. Germline assignment: CDR1 SEHNR and CDR2 FQNEAQ (reference sequence). V shed 4 bases, J shed 3 bases, and the junction held 6 bases outside the gene matches. The CDR3 DNA is TGTGCCAGCAGCTCAACCGGGACAGGTACAGATACGCAGTATTTT. Protein product: CASSSTGTGTDTQYF.

Remarks on this clone: Compared with germline, one end of the junction differs, possibly owing to a read error. V and J are TRBV10-2 and TRBJ2-7, with a tentative D call TRBD1 (5 bases). Germline V gives CDR1 WSHSY, CDR2 SAAADI. The CDR3 sequence is 12 residues long. CDR3 region: CATQPPRGERYF. The CDR3 bases are TGCGCCACCCAACCCCCTAGGGGCGAGCGGTACTTC.

The chain recombines TRBV6-2 or TRBV6-3 with TRBJ2-5; 12 nucleotides agree with TRBD1. The CDR3 extends over 15 amino acids. The ends lost 5 bases at V and 5 bases at J; junction bases unmatched: 6. CDR1 and CDR2 from the germline V gene are MNHEY and SVGEGT. The DNA for the CDR3 is TGTGCCAGCAGTGGGGACAGGGGGCTTTCGGAGACCCAGTACTTC. Translation gives CASSGDRGLSETQYF.

The V call is TRBV6-5, the J call TRBJ2-7; TRBD1 might be the D (6 bases). The germline V gene has CDR1 MNHEY and CDR2 SVGAGI. Trimming removed 2 bases at V and 2 bases at J, with 7 bases between. This CDR3 contains 13 residues. For the CDR3, the DNA is TGTGCCAGCAGTTACCCAGGGGCCTACGAGCAGTACTTC. Encoded protein: CASSYPGAYEQYF.

The chain carries TRBV6-5 and TRBJ1-5, with a possible D match to TRBD1 (5 bases). The CDR3 sequence is 16 residues long. Per the germline V gene, CDR1 is MNHEY and CDR2 is SVGAGI. Trimming took 3 bases from V and 3 from J, leaving 15 bases between them. The CDR3 DNA is TGTGCCAGCAGTTATCAGGCAGGGATGAACAATCAGCCCCAGCATTTT. This sequence encodes CASSYQAGMNNQPQHF.

This clone was observed once. This chain links TRBV7-9 with TRBJ2-7; 8 positions match TRBD1. The CDR3 length is 16 residues. J was trimmed by 5 bases and V by 5 bases; bases with no gene match: 14. The germline V gene encodes CDR1 SEHNR and CDR2 FQNEAQ (reference sequence). CDR3 nucleotide sequence: TGTGCCAGCAGCCCCCCTCGACAGGGGATGTGGAACGAGCAGTACTTC. It specifies CASSPPRQGMWNEQYF. Looking up the rest from reference TRBV7-9 and TRBJ2-7 gives the full variable domain: DTGVSQNPRHKITKRGQNVTFRCDPISEHNRLYWYRQTLGQGPEFLTYFQNEAQLEKSRLLSDRFSAERPKGSFSTLEIQRTEQGDSAMYLCASSPPRQGMWNEQYFGPGTRLTVT.

The rearrangement links TRBV2 to TRBJ2-1; TRBD2 matches 7 bases. Germline V CDR1 and CDR2: SNHLY, FYNNEI. This CDR3 comprises 15 residues. The J segment lost 5 bases and the V segment lost 8 bases, leaving 12 bases of the junction unmatched. The CDR3 protein is CASQTGRGRNNEQFF. The DNA of the CDR3 is TGTGCCAGCCAAACGGGGCGGGGGAGAAACAATGAGCAGTTCTTC.

This chain uses TRBV18 with TRBJ2-6; D is unresolved. Trimming removed 2 bases from V and 0 bases from J, with 5 bases in between. The V gene's germline CDR1 is KGHSH and CDR2 LQKENI. The CDR3 has 15 amino acids. The CDR3, as DNA: TGTGCCAGCTCACCAGGCCGCTCTGGGGCCAACGTCCTGACTTTC. It specifies CASSPGRSGANVLTF. The variable domain in full, completed from reference TRBV18 and TRBJ2-6, reads NAGVMQNPRHLVRRRGQEARLRCSPMKGHSHVYWYRQLPEEGLKFMVYLQKENIIDESGMPKERFSAEFPKEGPSILRIQQVVRGDSAAYFCASSPGRSGANVLTFGAGSRLTVL.

The V call is TRBV28, the J call TRBJ2-5; D perhaps matches TRBD2 (6 bases). Germline assignment: CDR1 MDHEN and CDR2 SYDVKM. With 5 bases removed from V and 7 bases from J, the gap between germline ends came to 14 bases. The CDR3 has 13 residues. The CDR3 region is CASSAHGGATQYF. As DNA, the CDR3 is TGTGCCAGCAGTGCCCATGGCGGGGCGACCCAGTACTTC.

The chain carries TRBV2 and TRBJ1-1, with D tentatively TRBD1 (5 bases). Trimming removed 4 bases at V and 5 bases at J, with 8 bases between. The CDR3 has 12 amino acids. Looked up from germline, CDR1 is SNHLY and CDR2 is FYNNEI. The CDR3 nucleotides are TGTGCCAGCAGTGTAAAGGGGACTGAAGCTTTCTTT. Translating it yields CASSVKGTEAFF.

The chain uses TRBV6-5 and TRBJ1-1, with 8 bases fitting TRBD1. Losses at the gene ends were 6 bases for V and 3 bases for J; bases not matched to a gene: 9. The V gene's germline CDR1 is MNHEY and CDR2 SVGAGI. The CDR3 sequence is 15 residues long. CDR3 amino acids: CASSRQGARDTEAFF. The CDR3 coding sequence is TGTGCCAGCAGCCGTCAGGGGGCCAGGGACACTGAAGCTTTCTTT.

V usage is TRBV7-2 and J usage is TRBJ2-3, with D possibly matching TRBD2 (5 bases). This CDR3 is built from 16 residues. Germline V gives CDR1 SGHTA, CDR2 FQGNSA. V lost 0 bases, J lost 1 base, and 11 bases lay in between. In DNA, the CDR3 is TGTGCCAGCAGCTTAGCGGGTGCCGGGGGCACAGATACGCAGTATTTT. This gives the protein CASSLAGAGGTDTQYF. The full variable domain, completed using reference TRBV7-2 and TRBJ2-3, is GAGVSQSPSNKVTEKGKDVELRCDPISGHTALYWYRQSLGQGLEFLIYFQGNSAPDKSGLPSDRFSAERTGGSVSTLTIQRTQQEDSAVYLCASSLAGAGGTDTQYFGPGTRLTVL.

This clone was found once. The rearrangement uses TRBV11-3 and TRBJ2-5; 7 bases align to TRBD2. CDR1 is SGHNT, CDR2 YENEEA, per germline. V dropped 1 base and J dropped 14; count of bases not matched to a gene: 10. This CDR3 is 13 amino acids long. CDR3 DNA: TGTGCCAGCAGCTTAGGGGCGGGAGCGGAACCTTACTTC. It is translated as CASSLGAGAEPYF.

The chain uses TRBV7-8 and TRBJ1-5, with 9 bases lining up with TRBD1. The J segment lost 4 bases and the V segment lost 5 bases, leaving 6 bases of the junction unmatched. Germline-derived CDR1 and CDR2 are SGHVS and FQNEAQ. The CDR3 consists of 15 residues. In DNA, the CDR3 is TGTGCCAGCAGCCGGGACAGGGCTGAGAATCAGCCCCAGCATTTT. Its translation: CASSRDRAENQPQHF.

This clone was picked up one time. The chain links TRBV27 to TRBJ2-7; the D is unclear. The V end lost 2 bases, the J end lost 1 base, and 15 bases lay between the germline ends. This CDR3 spans 16 amino acids. In germline, CDR1 is MNHEY, CDR2 SMNVEV (reference sequence). CDR3 protein: CASSLPRHQPSYEQYF. DNA for the CDR3: TGTGCCAGCAGTTTACCAAGACACCAACCATCCTACGAGCAGTACTTC.

This clone has only a few counts. The chain employs TRBV27 and TRBJ2-2, with unresolved D. The CDR3 runs to 15 residues. V dropped 7 bases and J dropped 5 bases, with 17 bases sitting between them. Germline loops: CDR1 MNHEY, CDR2 SMNVEV (reference sequence). CDR3 in amino acids: CASMWKTFGTGELFF. Written as DNA, the CDR3 is TGTGCCAGCATGTGGAAGACCTTCGGGACCGGGGAGCTGTTTTTT.